The 5 T cell receptor beta chains given below trace back to one sample, sequenced in a study of blood T cell repertoires in COVID-19. The assay was immunoSEQ multiplex PCR, and TCRdb's table has in-frame clones only and misses some. The data hold 440,000 or so clones, with about 88% observed a single time. Input material: peripheral blood. These receptors were collected from a woman in her forties with COVID-19, enrolled during active disease.

This chain links TRBV9 with TRBJ2-1; D is undetermined. CDR1 is SGDLS, CDR2 YYNGEE, per germline. V was shortened by 0 bases and J by 0 bases, with 16 bases between the two germline ends. The CDR3 sequence is 18 residues long. DNA of the CDR3: TGTGCCAGCAGCGTAGCCCCCCCGAGCTTGTACTCCTACAATGAGCAGTTCTTC. Residues: CASSVAPPSLYSYNEQFF.

This clone was counted only a few times. J is TRBJ1-1 and V is TRBV28; 10 bases align to TRBD1. The CDR3 has 17 amino acids. Germline CDR1 and CDR2: MDHEN and SYDVKM. V lost 5 bases to trimming and J lost 5 bases; unmatched junction nucleotides: 14. This chain's CDR3 is CASSMIDRGLMETEAFF. As DNA, the CDR3 is TGTGCCAGCAGTATGATCGACAGGGGGCTTATGGAGACTGAAGCTTTCTTT.

The chain couples TRBV28 to TRBJ1-5, with unresolved D. Trimming removed 7 bases at V and 4 bases at J, with 11 bases between. From germline, CDR1 is MDHEN and CDR2 SYDVKM. CDR3 length equals 13 residues. In DNA form, the CDR3 reads TGTGCCAGCACCGAGGGAGGAAATCAGCCCCAGCATTTT. Protein product: CASTEGGNQPQHF. The variable domain in full, with the rest retrieved from reference TRBV28 and TRBJ1-5, is DVKVTQSSRYLVKRTGEKVFLECVQDMDHENMFWYRQDPGLGLRLIYFSYDVKMKEKGDIPEGYSVSREKKERFSLILESASTNQTSMYLCASTEGGNQPQHFGDGTRLSIL.

The chain is built from TRBV5-8 and TRBJ2-5; D is uncertain. There are 14 residues in the CDR3. Germline values: CDR1 SGHTS, CDR2 YDEGEE. The V gene lost 4 bases and the J gene lost 5 bases, with 15 bases spanning the gap. CDR3 amino acids: CASSPSARRETQYF. Here the CDR3 DNA reads TGTGCCAGCAGCCCGAGCGCACGGCGGGAGACCCAGTACTTC.

The CDR3 spells CASSSLLQGENTEAFF. The CDR3 DNA follows: TGTGCCAGCAGTTCCCTGTTACAGGGGGAGAACACTGAAGCTTTCTTT. This chain links TRBV27 with TRBJ1-1; 8 bases agree with TRBD1. Germline CDR1 and CDR2: MNHEY and SMNVEV (reference sequence). The CDR3 contains 16 residues. Trimming at V came to 4 bases and at J to 1 base, leaving 8 bases not matched to a gene.